This T cell receptor (beta chain) derives from a study of blood T cells in healthy people across ages. Using a J-beta primer mix together with a sample-barcoded 5' primer, a second PCR was run for roughly 7 to 12 cycles. TCRdb redid the calling of the 5' RACE reads with MiXCR, one entry per CDR3 protein. This sample has roughly 1.4 million distinct CDR3 sequences, with around 59% found just once. Trimming shortened V by 3 bases and J by 3 bases, and 9 bases separated the two germline ends. This CDR3 has 13 amino acids. Specimen: blood. The chain links TRBV12-3 or TRBV12-4 to TRBJ2-7; no firm D call. The receptor's source is a man younger than 35 in good health. CDR3 sequence reads: CASSFGHNYEQYF. The DNA for the CDR3 is TGTGCCAGCAGTTTCGGGCACAACTACGAGCAGTACTTC.